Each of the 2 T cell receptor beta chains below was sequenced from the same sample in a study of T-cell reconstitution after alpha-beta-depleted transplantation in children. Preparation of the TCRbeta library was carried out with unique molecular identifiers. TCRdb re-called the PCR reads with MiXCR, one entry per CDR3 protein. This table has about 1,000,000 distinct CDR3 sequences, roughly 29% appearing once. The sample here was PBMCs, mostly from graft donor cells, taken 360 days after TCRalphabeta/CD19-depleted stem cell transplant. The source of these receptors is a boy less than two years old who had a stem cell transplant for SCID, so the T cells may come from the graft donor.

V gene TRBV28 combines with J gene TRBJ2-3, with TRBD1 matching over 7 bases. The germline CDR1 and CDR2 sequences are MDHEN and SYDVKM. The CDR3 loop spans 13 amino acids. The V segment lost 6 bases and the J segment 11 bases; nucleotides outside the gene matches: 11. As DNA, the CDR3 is TGTGCCAGCAGCTTAACAGGGGTCCAAGAGCAGTATTTT. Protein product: CASSLTGVQEQYF.

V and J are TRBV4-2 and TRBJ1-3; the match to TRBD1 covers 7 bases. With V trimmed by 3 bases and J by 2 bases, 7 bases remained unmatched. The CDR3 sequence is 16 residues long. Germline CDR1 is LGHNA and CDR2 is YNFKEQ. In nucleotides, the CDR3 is TGTGCCAGCAGCCAGCCCTGGGACAGCGCTGGAAACACCATATATTTT. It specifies CASSQPWDSAGNTIYF.